This T cell receptor beta chain was identified during a study of CD8 T cells in ankylosing spondylitis. Points from the study as a whole: Clones linked to the disease showed a CD8+ phenotype. They occurred at relatively low frequencies in peripheral blood. Apparently characteristic of ankylosing spondylitis blood was a TCR beta motif (about 8 highly homologous variants).

The CDR3 is 17 residues long. V dropped 6 bases and J dropped 0 bases, with 16 bases sitting between them. Germline CDR1 SGDLS, CDR2 YYNGEE. On this clonotype: The antigen remains unidentified.

TCR beta libraries were made by quantitative 5'-RACE with molecular barcodes. One entry per CDR3 protein results from TCRdb running MiXCR on the 5' RACE reads. The sample carries 100,000 or so distinct CDR3 sequences, 20% to 30% recorded once. Sequencing was done on a sample of synovial fluid, either unsorted or a sorted T cell fraction (not recorded which). The chain couples TRBV9 to TRBJ2-6; D gene uncertain. The TCR was taken from a male donor with ankylosing spondylitis. DNA for the CDR3: TGTGCCAGCAAGAGAGACCCAATAAGCTCTGGGGCCAACGTCCTGACTTTC. It is translated as CASKRDPISSGANVLTF.